The 22 T cell receptor beta chains given below trace back to one sample, sequenced in a study of somatic mutations in cytotoxic T cells in rheumatoid arthritis. Data came from immunoSEQ multiplex PCR; TCRdb stores just in-frame clones and leaves some out. The data show some 2,500 clones, about four fifths seen once. Input material: CD8+ T cells sorted from blood. The source is a man in his 60s with rheumatoid arthritis.

This clone was picked up a small number of times. The V and J genes are TRBV6-1 and TRBJ1-6, with D unclear. Per the germline V gene, CDR1 is MNHNS and CDR2 is SASEGT. The CDR3 runs 12 residues. The germline V and J ends were trimmed by 5 bases and 10 bases, with 9 bases remaining between them. CDR3 amino acids: CASSPDRSPLHF. CDR3 in DNA: TGTGCCAGCAGTCCCGATCGGTCACCCCTCCACTTT.

V gene TRBV30 combines with J gene TRBJ2-7, with D possibly matching TRBD2 (5 bases). CDR3 length equals 12 residues. V gave up 0 bases and J gave up 5 bases, with 8 bases separating them. The germline gives CDR1 GTSNPN, CDR2 SVGIG (reference sequence). The CDR3 region is CAWSVLGNEQYF. The DNA of the CDR3 is TGTGCCTGGAGTGTACTCGGGAACGAGCAGTACTTC.

The CDR3 sequence: CAWTPGQGAGYGYTF. DNA of the CDR3: TGTGCCTGGACTCCGGGACAGGGGGCGGGCTATGGCTACACCTTC. This chain connects TRBV30 to TRBJ1-2; 12 bases align to TRBD1. This CDR3 comprises 15 residues. Looked up from germline, CDR1 is GTSNPN and CDR2 is SVGIG (reference sequence). The V and J ends lost 4 bases and 4 bases, in that order; junction bases with no gene match: 7.

This sequence joins TRBV4-1 and TRBJ2-1, with TRBD2 matching 12 bases. V shed 3 bases, J shed 8 bases, and the junction held 8 bases outside the gene matches. The CDR3 has 16 residues. Germline-derived CDR1 and CDR2 are MGHRA and YSYEKL. In nucleotides, the CDR3 is TGCGCCAGCAGCCATCCGGCTAGCGGGGGGGGTGATGAGCAGTTCTTC. Translation: CASSHPASGGGDEQFF.

The V gene is TRBV27, the J gene TRBJ1-2, with D hard to call. V lost 8 bases to trimming and J lost 4 bases, with 8 bases between them. The CDR3 runs to 11 residues. The germline gives CDR1 MNHEY, CDR2 SMNVEV (reference sequence). The CDR3 sequence is CASGDFYGYTF. Written as DNA, the CDR3 is TGTGCCAGCGGAGACTTCTATGGCTACACCTTC.

The chain combines TRBV7-9 with TRBJ2-5; 7 bases are shared with TRBD1. The junction had 13 bases not matched to a gene; V was cut back by 4 bases and J by 5 bases. This CDR3 comprises 16 residues. Germline V lookup: CDR1 SEHNR, CDR2 FQNEAQ (reference sequence). CDR3 DNA: TGTGCCAGCAGCTCGAACAGGGGCACCTCCGGGGAGACCCAGTACTTC. It codes for CASSSNRGTSGETQYF. Full variable domain (missing parts from reference TRBV7-9 and TRBJ2-5): DTGVSQNPRHKITKRGQNVTFRCDPISEHNRLYWYRQTLGQGPEFLTYFQNEAQLEKSRLLSDRFSAERPKGSFSTLEIQRTEQGDSAMYLCASSSNRGTSGETQYFGPGTRLLVL.

The rearrangement links TRBV28 to TRBJ2-3; no firm D call. The V and J ends lost 4 bases and 4 bases respectively, with 3 bases between them. Germline V gene data show CDR1 as MDHEN and CDR2 as SYDVKM. CDR3 length: 11 amino acids. CDR3 loop: CASSSPDTQYF. The CDR3 DNA sequence: TGTGCCAGCAGTTCTCCAGATACGCAGTATTTT.

The chain recombines TRBV29-1 with TRBJ2-3; D gene ambiguous. Germline-derived CDR1 and CDR2 are SQVTM and ANQGSEA. This CDR3 comprises 12 residues. The V and J ends lost 4 bases and 0 bases respectively, with 5 bases between them. The CDR3 is CSVGGSTDTQYF. The CDR3 DNA follows: TGCAGCGTTGGCGGAAGCACAGATACGCAGTATTTT.

The chain combines TRBV7-9 with TRBJ2-5; TRBD1 might be the D (5 bases). V gave up 1 base and J gave up 5 bases, with 11 bases separating them. The germline CDR1 and CDR2 sequences are SEHNR and FQNEAQ (reference sequence). CDR3 length: 14 amino acids. This CDR3 is CASSLVGRAETQYF. Here the CDR3 DNA reads TGTGCCAGCAGCTTAGTAGGCAGGGCGGAGACCCAGTACTTC.

Here the CDR3 DNA reads TGCGCCAGCAGCCAAGATCGAGGACTAGATAATGAGCAGTTCTTC. This encodes CASSQDRGLDNEQFF. The rearrangement uses TRBV4-3 and TRBJ2-1, with 7 nucleotides matching TRBD2. Germline V lookup: CDR1 LGHNA, CDR2 YSLEER. The junction had 6 bases not matched to a gene; V was cut back by 0 bases and J by 7 bases. The CDR3 contains 15 residues.

The CDR3 protein is CAAGDGLSGSTGELFF. CDR3 bases: TGTGCCGCGGGGGACGGTCTATCGGGGAGCACCGGGGAGCTGTTTTTT. The rearrangement links TRBV19 to TRBJ2-2, with 7 bases that match TRBD2. V shed 11 bases, J shed 4 bases, and the junction held 16 bases outside the gene matches. The CDR3 spans 16 residues. Germline V gene lookup returns CDR1 LNHDA and CDR2 SQIVND (reference sequence).

The genes are TRBV2 and TRBJ1-5, with 8 bases matching TRBD1. J lost 2 bases, V lost 5 bases, and 5 bases had no gene match. This CDR3 region has 15 residues. Per the germline V gene, CDR1 is SNHLY and CDR2 is FYNNEI. CDR3 sequence: CASSSDRGGNQPQHF. The CDR3 bases are TGTGCCAGCAGTTCAGACAGGGGCGGCAATCAGCCCCAGCATTTT.

The V and J genes are TRBV5-1 and TRBJ1-1; 8 bases match TRBD1. V lost 0 bases and J lost 3; bases outside the gene matches: 7. CDR3 length: 16 residues. Germline-derived CDR1 and CDR2 are SGHRS and YFSETQ. CDR3 nucleotides: TGCGCCAGCAGCTTGGCGGCAGGGGGCGGGTACACTGAAGCTTTCTTT. It codes for CASSLAAGGGYTEAFF. The entire variable domain, with the rest obtained from reference TRBV5-1 and TRBJ1-1, is as follows: KAGVTQTPRYLIKTRGQQVTLSCSPISGHRSVSWYQQTPGQGLQFLFEYFSETQRNKGNFPGRFSGRQFSNSRSEMNVSTLELGDSALYLCASSLAAGGGYTEAFFGQGTRLTVV.

V usage is TRBV19 and J usage is TRBJ2-3; tentatively, D is TRBD2 (6 bases). Germline V gene data show CDR1 as LNHDA and CDR2 as SQIVND (reference sequence). Deletions cut 6 bases from V and 5 bases from J, with 18 bases between. The CDR3 consists of 15 residues. The CDR3 protein is CASSPLVAGQDTQYF. The CDR3, as DNA: TGTGCCAGTAGCCCCCTGGTTGCGGGGCAAGATACGCAGTATTTT. Full variable domain (remainder filled in from reference TRBV19 and TRBJ2-3): DGGITQSPKYLFRKEGQNVTLSCEQNLNHDAMYWYRQDPGQGLRLIYYSQIVNDFQKGDIAEGYSVSREKKESFPLTVTSAQKNPTAFYLCASSPLVAGQDTQYFGPGTRLTVL.

The chain carries TRBV6-5 and TRBJ2-7; 7 bases align to TRBD2. The germline V gene encodes CDR1 MNHEY and CDR2 SVGAGI. V gave up 6 bases and J gave up 1 base; unmatched junction bases: 9. The length of the CDR3 is 15 residues. The CDR3 coding sequence is TGTGCCAGCAGCGCGGGGCTAGCGGAATCCTACGAGCAGTACTTC. It is translated as CASSAGLAESYEQYF.

CDR3 in amino acids: CASSSRTGGYTEAFF. CDR3 sequence (DNA): TGTGCCAGCAGCTCTCGCACAGGGGGATACACTGAAGCTTTCTTT. The gene calls are TRBV5-4 and TRBJ1-1; 8 positions match TRBD1. This CDR3 contains 15 residues. Trimming cost V 3 bases and J 3 bases; bases outside gene matches: 7. In germline, CDR1 is SGHNT, CDR2 YYREEE (reference sequence). Full variable domain (missing parts from reference TRBV5-4 and TRBJ1-1): ETGVTQSPTHLIKTRGQQVTLRCSSQSGHNTVSWYQQALGQGPQFIFQYYREEENGRGNFPPRFSGLQFPNYSSELNVNALELDDSALYLCASSSRTGGYTEAFFGQGTRLTVV.

The J gene is TRBJ2-1, the V gene TRBV6-6; D perhaps matches TRBD1 (5 bases). CDR1 and CDR2 (germline): MNHNY, SVGAGI (reference sequence). The CDR3 has 15 amino acids. V was cut by 5 bases and J by 1 base, with 12 bases left in between. In nucleotides, the CDR3 is TGTGCCAGCAGTACGCCCAGGGTGTCCTACAATGAGCAGTTCTTC. Translating it yields CASSTPRVSYNEQFF.

V is TRBV13 and J is TRBJ2-3; TRBD2 is a possible D gene (6 bases). V lost 4 bases and J 0 bases, leaving 14 bases between the germline ends. CDR1 is PRHDT, CDR2 FYEKMQ, per germline (reference sequence). CDR3 size: 16 residues. The DNA for the CDR3 is TGTGCCAGCAGCTCCGCCGGGACTCGAAGCACAGATACGCAGTATTTT. Its protein is CASSSAGTRSTDTQYF. The complete variable domain, with remaining parts taken from reference TRBV13 and TRBJ2-3, reads AAGVIQSPRHLIKEKRETATLKCYPIPRHDTVYWYQQGPGQDPQFLISFYEKMQSDKGSIPDRFSAQQFSDYHSELNMSSLELGDSALYFCASSSAGTRSTDTQYFGPGTRLTVL.

The chain employs TRBV10-3 and TRBJ2-7, with a tentative D call TRBD2 (7 bases). The germline V and J ends were trimmed by 0 bases and 5 bases, with 20 bases remaining between them. The CDR3 contains 17 residues. In germline, CDR1 is ENHRY, CDR2 SYGVKD. The CDR3 reads CAISESGGPQGIDEQYF. CDR3 bases: TGTGCCATCAGTGAGTCGGGGGGGCCACAGGGCATCGACGAGCAGTACTTC.

The CDR3 reads CASSSLRGISYNEQFF. Written as DNA, the CDR3 is TGTGCCAGCAGTTCGCTCAGGGGGATCTCCTACAATGAGCAGTTCTTC. The chain combines TRBV27 with TRBJ2-1; 7 nucleotides match TRBD1. CDR3 length: 16 amino acids. The junction had 6 bases not matched to a gene; V was cut back by 4 bases and J by 0 bases. Germline-derived CDR1 and CDR2 are MNHEY and SMNVEV (reference sequence).

The chain is built from TRBV6-1 and TRBJ2-1, with 9 bases aligning to TRBD2. CDR1 and CDR2 (germline): MNHNS, SASEGT. The length of the CDR3 is 15 residues. V was clipped by 2 bases and J by 7 bases; unmatched bases: 6. The CDR3 is CASSEWAGGHNEQFF. The CDR3, as DNA: TGTGCCAGCAGTGAATGGGCGGGGGGGCATAATGAGCAGTTCTTC.

The chain couples TRBV5-5 to TRBJ1-2; the match to TRBD1 covers 12 bases. The germline CDR1 and CDR2 sequences are SGHKS and YYEKEE (reference sequence). J gave up 8 bases and V 5 bases, and 7 bases lay outside the gene matches. CDR3 length: 14 residues. The CDR3 spells CASSPGTGGIGYTF. For the CDR3, the DNA is TGTGCCAGCAGTCCCGGGACAGGGGGCATCGGCTACACCTTC.